The sequence of this T cell receptor (beta chain) was determined in a study of shared clonotypes between healthy human individuals. Replicate PCRs run on sorted subsets employed 200 ng DNA, some 33,000 T cell genomes. Sequencing used immunoSEQ multiplex PCR; TCRdb keeps in-frame clones, though not all of them. The sample lists about 2.4 million clones; 93% were seen once. Trimming shortened V by 2 bases and J by 2 bases, and 9 bases separated the two germline ends. The CDR3 covers 14 residues. Germline values: CDR1 SGHDN, CDR2 FVKESK. The sample comprised naive CD4+ T cells from PBMCs. Sample subset: CD45RA+ positively selected. The rearrangement joins TRBV14 to TRBJ2-5; D not certain. The TCR comes from a man aged 18 to 35 in good health. Some clones in this sample may be carry-over from other donors' samples. This chain's CDR3 is CASSQRVAQETQYF. The CDR3 DNA follows: TGTGCCAGCAGCCAACGGGTAGCACAAGAGACCCAGTACTTC.